Reported below is one T cell receptor (beta chain). Axillary draining lymph nodes of breast cancer patients supplied the node samples. Trimming removed 0 bases at V and 1 base at J, with 10 bases between. Germline V gives CDR1 SGHRS, CDR2 YFSETQ. The CDR3 has 15 residues. TCRdb processed the multiplex PCR reads anew with MiXCR; each CDR3 protein has one entry. Among fewer than 200,000 distinct CDR3 sequences listed, 33% were seen once. This sample was taken from a study of breast tumors, draining lymph nodes, adjacent tissues. The V call is TRBV5-1, the J call TRBJ1-1; unclear D gene. Material for sequencing was axillary lymph node tissue. This TCR derives from a female donor with breast cancer. Some clones in this sample may be carry-over from other donors' samples. DNA for the CDR3: TGCGCCAGCAGCTTGGCTACCACGGGGAACACTGAAGCTTTCTTT. Its translation: CASSLATTGNTEAFF.